The clone carrying this T cell receptor (beta chain) has a count of ten or more. Its antigen remains unidentified. The entire patient cohort was treatment-naive prior to thyroid surgery. As originally analysed: Variation in CDR3 across clinicopathological groups served as the basis for constructing a distant-metastasis classifier in papillary thyroid cancer. TCRdb re-called clones via MiXCR from the PCR reads. TCRdb's processing, not the study's, gives the V and J calls here. The sample contains around 53,000 clones, 20% to 25% of which appear only once. The data were taken from a study of metastatic and nonmetastatic thyroid tumors. Study-level background: Thyroid patients, malignant and benign, had repertoires compared across blood and tumor or nodule tissue.

The CDR3 spans 15 residues. The germline V gene has CDR1 SGHAT and CDR2 FQDESV (reference sequence). The V segment lost 5 bases and the J segment 1 base; nucleotides outside the gene matches: 6. Study conclusions and caveats: Significantly higher TCR beta diversity was reportedly seen in malignant thyroid tumors than benign nodules, in blood and tumor.

The material sequenced was blood. The rearrangement uses TRBV11-1 and TRBJ1-1, with 8 bases lining up with TRBD1. The TCR was taken from a female donor with papillary thyroid cancer or a benign thyroid nodule (not recorded which). Some clones in this sample may be carry-over from other donors' samples. The CDR3 here is CASSTGGRANTEAFF. CDR3 DNA sequence: TGTGCCAGCAGCACAGGGGGGCGGGCGAACACTGAAGCTTTCTTT.